Shown below are 6 T cell receptor beta chains from a single sample sequenced in a study of T cell repertoires in cytomegalovirus infection. TCRdb re-analysed the reads in MiXCR, keeping a single row per CDR3 protein. The data contain nearly 450,000 distinct CDR3 sequences, approximately 32% of them seen just once; the ten biggest clones take up approximately 15%. Sequencing used PBMCs. These receptors were taken from a human donor in good health (CMV status not recorded). Some clones in this sample may be carry-over from other donors' samples.

A few counts support this clonotype. The V call is TRBV10-1, the J call TRBJ2-3; D possibly corresponds to TRBD1 (5 bases). The germline CDR1 and CDR2 sequences are WNHNN and SYGVQD (reference sequence). V lost 3 bases and J 5 bases, leaving 12 bases between the germline ends. The CDR3 consists of 14 residues. DNA of the CDR3: TGCGCCAGCAGTGAAAGTGGGGCCTTAGATACGCAGTATTTT. Protein: CASSESGALDTQYF.

V usage is TRBV11-2 and J usage is TRBJ2-7; no clear D. This CDR3 spans 15 amino acids. CDR1 and CDR2 (germline): SGHAT, FQNNGV. Trimming left V 4 bases short and J 3 bases short, with 16 bases between. CDR3 protein: CASSSSVGHLYEQYF. The CDR3 DNA follows: TGTGCCAGCAGCTCTTCCGTGGGCCACCTCTACGAGCAGTACTTC.

This clonotype was counted only a few times. The chain combines TRBV28 with TRBJ2-1, with D possibly matching TRBD2 (6 bases). Germline CDR1 MDHEN, CDR2 SYDVKM. The CDR3 is 14 residues long. V was clipped by 6 bases and J by 7 bases, with 16 bases between them. CDR3 sequence: CASSSQVGRNEQFF. DNA of the CDR3: TGTGCCAGCAGCTCCCAGGTGGGGAGGAATGAGCAGTTCTTC.

The rearrangement joins TRBV30 to TRBJ1-2, with D maybe TRBD1 (6 bases). Per the germline V gene, CDR1 is GTSNPN and CDR2 is SVGIG (reference sequence). The CDR3 covers 13 residues. For the CDR3, the DNA is TGTGTGTGTCTTACGGGGGGCAACTATGGCTACACCTTC. The encoded protein is CVCLTGGNYGYTF.

The V call is TRBV7-9, the J call TRBJ1-6; D remains unclear. CDR1 and CDR2 from the germline V gene are SEHNR and FQNEAQ (reference sequence). The CDR3 is made up of 16 amino acids. V was cut by 3 bases and J by 7 bases, with 16 bases left in between. The CDR3 sequence: CASSFWAEAWNSPLHF. In DNA form, the CDR3 reads TGTGCCAGCAGCTTCTGGGCAGAGGCTTGGAATTCACCCCTCCACTTT.

This clonotype was detected ten times or more. V usage is TRBV6-1 and J usage is TRBJ2-5, with 7 bases aligning to TRBD2. The ends lost 1 base at V and 2 bases at J; junction bases unmatched: 4. Per germline, CDR1 MNHNS and CDR2 SASEGT. This CDR3 region has 15 residues. The DNA for the CDR3 is TGTGCCAGCAGTGAAGTCATCGGGGGGCAAGAGACCCAGTACTTC. This codes for CASSEVIGGQETQYF.